This entry lists 19 T cell receptor beta chains sequenced from one sample in a study of T-cell memory formation after mild COVID-19. TCRdb redid the calling of the 5' RACE reads with MiXCR, one entry per CDR3 protein. The sample holds about 14,000 distinct CDR3 sequences; under 25% are singletons and the top ten take 49%. The specimen sequenced was PBMCs or a T cell subset sorted from them (not recorded which). These receptor sequences come from an adult woman who had mild COVID-19 (a few samples of this study predate the infection). Cell type and time point are not known.

The gene calls are TRBV7-2 and TRBJ2-5; 9 positions agree with TRBD1. J gave up 4 bases and V 4 bases, and 4 bases lay outside the gene matches. In germline, CDR1 is SGHTA, CDR2 FQGNSA. The length of the CDR3 is 14 residues. The CDR3 spells CASSSLTGGETQYF. In nucleotides, the CDR3 is TGTGCCAGCAGCTCCTTGACAGGGGGAGAGACCCAGTACTTC.

This clonotype was detected only once. This chain connects TRBV29-1 to TRBJ2-7, with 7 bases lining up with TRBD2. After removal of 2 bases from V and 4 bases from J, the junction contained 5 bases not matched to a gene. The germline V gene encodes CDR1 SQVTM and CDR2 ANQGSEA. The CDR3 sequence is 13 residues long. CDR3 in amino acids: CSVEPGGGYEQYF. The CDR3 nucleotides are TGCAGCGTTGAACCGGGAGGCGGGTACGAGCAGTACTTC.

This clonotype was recorded at least ten times. V usage is TRBV4-1 and J usage is TRBJ2-3; TRBD2 matches 13 bases. Trimming cost V 2 bases and J 1 base; bases outside gene matches: 9. The CDR3 runs 19 residues. CDR1 and CDR2 (germline): MGHRA, YSYEKL. CDR3 loop: CASSQTTWTSGGRTDTQYF. The CDR3 nucleotides are TGCGCCAGCAGCCAAACTACCTGGACTAGCGGGGGACGCACAGATACGCAGTATTTT.

The J gene is TRBJ2-1, the V gene TRBV27; 8 bases agree with TRBD2. The CDR3 is made up of 14 amino acids. Germline CDR1 MNHEY, CDR2 SMNVEV (reference sequence). With V trimmed by 5 bases and J by 7 bases, 7 bases remained unmatched. The CDR3 sequence: CASSENPGGNEQFF. DNA of the CDR3: TGTGCCAGCAGTGAAAACCCGGGAGGGAATGAGCAGTTCTTC.

This clonotype was recorded many times. The V and J genes are TRBV9 and TRBJ2-1; 7 bases agree with TRBD2. The length of the CDR3 is 17 residues. From germline, CDR1 is SGDLS and CDR2 YYNGEE. V lost 4 bases, J lost 3 bases, and 13 bases stayed unmatched. In DNA, the CDR3 is TGTGCCAGCAGCCTAACCCTGGGCCAGCGGGACTACAATGAGCAGTTCTTC. Amino acid sequence: CASSLTLGQRDYNEQFF.

This clonotype was observed many times. This chain joins TRBV5-1 and TRBJ2-3; 10 bases fit TRBD1. This CDR3 is 16 amino acids long. Losses at the gene ends were 5 bases for V and 2 bases for J; bases not matched to a gene: 8. Germline CDR1 is SGHRS and CDR2 is YFSETQ. The CDR3 DNA reads TGCGCCAGCAGTCTAAGGACAGGGGGGACCACAGATACGCAGTATTTT. Protein sequence: CASSLRTGGTTDTQYF.

This clonotype was recorded many times. This chain joins TRBV7-9 and TRBJ2-2; D remains unclear. Germline lookup yields CDR1 SEHNR and CDR2 FQNEAQ (reference sequence). CDR3 size: 15 residues. V lost 1 base and J lost 3, with 9 bases in between. CDR3 protein: CASSLVYGDTGELFF. In DNA form, the CDR3 reads TGTGCCAGCAGCTTAGTTTACGGAGACACCGGGGAGCTGTTTTTT.

This clonotype came up many times. This rearrangement joins TRBV25-1 to TRBJ1-2, with a tentative D call TRBD1 (6 bases). The CDR3 totals 15 residues. The V end was cut by 6 bases, the J end by 2 bases, with 16 bases between. Germline V gene lookup returns CDR1 MGHDK and CDR2 SYGVNS. CDR3 nucleotide sequence: TGTGCCAGCAGCCCAGGAGGGGGGCTAAACTATGGCTACACCTTC. This sequence encodes CASSPGGGLNYGYTF.

In its sample, this clonotype was seen many times. The chain combines TRBV2 with TRBJ1-4, with D possibly TRBD1 on 5 matching bases. The CDR3 covers 16 residues. Germline V gives CDR1 SNHLY, CDR2 FYNNEI. V was clipped by 0 bases and J by 8 bases, with 16 bases between them. As DNA, the CDR3 is TGTGCCAGCAGTGAAGCTTCGGGACCTGGATACGAAAAACTGTTTTTT. The encoded protein is CASSEASGPGYEKLFF.

The table lists this clonotype with many counts. The chain combines TRBV7-9 with TRBJ2-7; D is tentatively TRBD1 or TRBD2 (6 bases each). V gave up 0 bases and J gave up 12 bases, with 18 bases separating them. There are 14 residues in the CDR3. Per the germline V gene, CDR1 is SEHNR and CDR2 is FQNEAQ (reference sequence). The CDR3 here is CASSLAEFVGGMYF. CDR3 coding DNA: TGTGCCAGCAGCTTAGCGGAGTTCGTGGGGGGCATGTACTTC.

This clonotype came up many times. The gene calls are TRBV20-1 and TRBJ1-2, with D possibly being TRBD1 (5 bases). The CDR3 consists of 16 residues. Trimming took 2 bases from V and 5 from J, leaving 21 bases between them. Germline V gene lookup returns CDR1 DFQATT and CDR2 SNEGSKA (reference sequence). This CDR3 reads CSARHVRDGVHYGYTF. In nucleotides, the CDR3 is TGCAGTGCTAGACACGTTCGGGACGGAGTACATTATGGCTACACCTTC.

This clonotype was counted many times. The J gene is TRBJ2-7, the V gene TRBV15, with 11 nucleotides matching TRBD2. The V gene's germline CDR1 is LNHNV and CDR2 YYDKDF (reference sequence). V dropped 4 bases and J dropped 0; count of bases not matched to a gene: 2. The CDR3 is 15 amino acids. The chain's CDR3 is CATSTSGGSSYEQYF. The CDR3 DNA sequence: TGTGCCACCAGCACTAGCGGGGGGAGCTCCTACGAGCAGTACTTC.

In its sample, this clonotype was seen many times. The chain is built from TRBV19 and TRBJ2-3, with 9 nucleotides matching TRBD2. From germline, CDR1 is LNHDA and CDR2 SQIVND (reference sequence). V shed 7 bases and J 10 bases; nucleotides not matched to a gene: 15. This CDR3 region has 15 residues. Written as DNA, the CDR3 is TGTGCCAGTACCCTCCTCGGCGGGGGGGCTGAGGCGCAGTATTTT. Translation gives CASTLLGGGAEAQYF. Full variable domain (missing parts from reference TRBV19 and TRBJ2-3): DGGITQSPKYLFRKEGQNVTLSCEQNLNHDAMYWYRQDPGQGLRLIYYSQIVNDFQKGDIAEGYSVSREKKESFPLTVTSAQKNPTAFYLCASTLLGGGAEAQYFGPGTRLTVL.

This clonotype was counted at least ten times. The V and J genes are TRBV24-1 and TRBJ2-1, with D possibly being TRBD2 (6 bases). The CDR3 contains 16 residues. Trimming took 6 bases from V and 8 from J, leaving 22 bases between them. The germline gives CDR1 KGHDR, CDR2 SFDVKD. CDR3 nucleotides: TGTGCCACCAGTCGCGCGGGGCTAGTGAGAGGAGATGAGCAGTTCTTC. As protein: CATSRAGLVRGDEQFF.

This clonotype was seen at least ten times. CDR3 residues: CSAPTSSGSPYEQYF. The CDR3 coding sequence is TGCAGTGCACCGACATCTAGCGGGAGCCCCTACGAGCAGTACTTC. The rearrangement joins TRBV20-1 to TRBJ2-7; 10 positions agree with TRBD2. Trimming cost V 6 bases and J 2 bases; bases outside gene matches: 10. There are 15 residues in the CDR3. The germline CDR1 and CDR2 sequences are DFQATT and SNEGSKA (reference sequence).

The chain employs TRBV3-1 and TRBJ2-3, with TRBD2 as a possible D gene (6 bases). This CDR3 has 14 residues. Deletions cut 3 bases from V and 0 bases from J, with 7 bases between. Germline V CDR1 and CDR2: LGHDT, YNNKEL (reference sequence). The CDR3 region has the DNA TGTGCCAGCAGCCAGACTAGTAGCACAGATACGCAGTATTTT. It is translated as CASSQTSSTDTQYF.

This clonotype occurred many times. This sequence joins TRBV18 and TRBJ1-1; 12 bases agree with TRBD1. Germline-derived CDR1 and CDR2 are KGHSH and LQKENI. The ends lost 2 bases at V and 5 bases at J; junction bases unmatched: 18. CDR3 length: 20 residues. The CDR3 sequence: CASSPYSRPGQGALGTEAFF. The CDR3 coding sequence is TGTGCCAGCTCACCATACTCCCGACCGGGACAGGGGGCGCTTGGTACTGAAGCTTTCTTT. Variable domain in full (rest from reference TRBV18 and TRBJ1-1): NAGVMQNPRHLVRRRGQEARLRCSPMKGHSHVYWYRQLPEEGLKFMVYLQKENIIDESGMPKERFSAEFPKEGPSILRIQQVVRGDSAAYFCASSPYSRPGQGALGTEAFFGQGTRLTVV.

This clonotype showed up many times. This chain joins TRBV7-3 and TRBJ2-7; perhaps TRBD2 as D (6 bases). The germline gives CDR1 SGHTA, CDR2 FQGTGA. The CDR3 has 13 residues. The V gene lost 6 bases and the J gene lost 5 bases, with 14 bases spanning the gap. The CDR3 coding sequence is TGTGCCAGCAGTGGCGGGAACCAGAACGAGCAGTACTTC. Translated, it gives CASSGGNQNEQYF.

This clonotype came up many times. The rearrangement links TRBV5-4 to TRBJ2-1; D might be TRBD1 (6 bases). V was cut by 0 bases and J by 3 bases, with 10 bases left in between. The CDR3 runs 15 residues. Germline CDR1 is SGHNT and CDR2 is YYREEE (reference sequence). CDR3 bases: TGTGCCAGCAGCTTGGGGACAGATAGCTACAATGAGCAGTTCTTC. This gives the protein CASSLGTDSYNEQFF.